This T cell receptor beta chain was sequenced for a study of cytomegalovirus exposure and HLA in healthy donors. Germline V gives CDR1 GTSNPN, CDR2 SVGIG (reference sequence). CDR3 length: 15 residues. V was shortened by 5 bases and J by 1 base, with 17 bases between the two germline ends. A multiplex PCR was run with 60 Vbeta primers and 13 Jbeta primers. Method: immunoSEQ multiplex PCR; TCRdb's copy keeps in-frame clones and lacks some. This table holds about 140,000 clones, roughly 80% found once. Source material: PBMCs. This sequence joins TRBV30 and TRBJ1-2; D is possibly TRBD1 (6 bases). This receptor was taken from a female donor in good health and CMV-seronegative. CDR3 sequence: CAWRPGTLYNYGYTF. Here the CDR3 DNA reads TGTGCCTGGCGACCCGGGACACTTTATAACTATGGCTACACCTTC.